In this sample, the clone carrying this TCR beta chain turned up many times. This sample's time point: sample taken at primary tumor resection. Whole RNA came from tumor, nontumor lung or frozen PBMC and was sequenced without being sorted. This CDR3 spans 17 amino acids. With V trimmed by 0 bases and J by 0 bases, 11 bases remained unmatched. Germline CDR1 and CDR2: DFQATT and SNEGSKA (reference sequence). TCRdb passed the 5' RACE reads through MiXCR, listing each CDR3 protein once. In the table there are about 38,000 distinct CDR3 sequences, approximately 7.5% of which are singletons. This record comes from a study of spatial heterogeneity in lung cancer.

This specimen was PBMCs, taken at surgery. The receptor was derived from a male donor with early-stage non-small cell lung cancer. This chain joins TRBV20-1 and TRBJ2-7, with 7 bases aligning to TRBD2. The CDR3 loop is CSARDRTRFLYSYEQYV. Here the CDR3 DNA reads TGCAGTGCTAGAGATCGGACTAGGTTCTTATACTCCTACGAGCAGTACGTC.